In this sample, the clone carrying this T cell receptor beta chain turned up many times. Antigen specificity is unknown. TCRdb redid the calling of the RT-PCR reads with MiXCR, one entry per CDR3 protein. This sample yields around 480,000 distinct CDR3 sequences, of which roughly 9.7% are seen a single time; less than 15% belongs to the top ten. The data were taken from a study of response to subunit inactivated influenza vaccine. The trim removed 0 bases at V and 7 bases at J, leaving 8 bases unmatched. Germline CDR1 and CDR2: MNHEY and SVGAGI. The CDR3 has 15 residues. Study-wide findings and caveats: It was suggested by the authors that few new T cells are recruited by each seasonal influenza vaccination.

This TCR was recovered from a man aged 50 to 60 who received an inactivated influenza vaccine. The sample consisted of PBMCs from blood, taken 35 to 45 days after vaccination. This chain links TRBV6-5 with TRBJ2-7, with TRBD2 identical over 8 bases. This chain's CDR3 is CASSYSLGLAGEQYF. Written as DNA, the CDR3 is TGTGCCAGCAGTTACTCGTTGGGGCTAGCGGGTGAGCAGTACTTC.